These 2 T cell receptor beta chains originate from one sample sequenced in a study of blood T cell repertoires in COVID-19. The assay was immunoSEQ multiplex PCR, and TCRdb's table has in-frame clones only and misses some. The sample has under 450,000 clones, approximately 89% seen once. Material for sequencing was PBMCs or T cells enriched from blood (not recorded which). Receptor source: a middle-aged woman who had been exposed to COVID-19.

Written as DNA, the CDR3 is TGTGCCACCAGCTCAACAGGGGGTTATGAGGAGACCCAGTACTTC. This sequence encodes CATSSTGGYEETQYF. This chain connects TRBV24-1 to TRBJ2-5; 8 nucleotides match TRBD1. The CDR3 is 15 amino acids. Germline V gene sequence: CDR1 KGHDR, CDR2 SFDVKD. V dropped 7 bases and J dropped 5; count of bases not matched to a gene: 11.

This CDR3 is CASTPRAGQVHEQYF. CDR3 nucleotide sequence: TGTGCCAGTACCCCAAGGGCGGGGCAGGTCCACGAGCAGTACTTC. The chain links TRBV19 to TRBJ2-7; possible D gene TRBD2, 6 bases. Trimming removed 7 bases at V and 5 bases at J, with 21 bases between. In germline, CDR1 is LNHDA, CDR2 SQIVND (reference sequence). CDR3 length: 15 residues.